Shown below are 29 T cell receptor beta chains from a single sample sequenced in a study of radiotherapy plus CTLA-4 blockade in lung cancer. Profiled with immunoSEQ multiplex PCR; TCRdb holds only in-frame clones, not every one. This repertoire shows some 50,000 clones, approximately 84% found once; its top ten account for around 4.8%. This specimen consisted of peripheral blood, obtained from a patient treated with radiotherapy plus ipilimumab. All receptors come from a human donor with non-small cell lung cancer whose response to radiotherapy plus ipilimumab could not be evaluated.

This chain uses TRBV11-2 with TRBJ2-3; tentative D call: TRBD1 (5 bases). V was clipped by 0 bases and J by 14 bases, with 15 bases between them. The germline gives CDR1 SGHAT, CDR2 FQNNGV. This CDR3 spans 13 amino acids. CDR3 sequence (DNA): TGTGCCAGCAGCTTAGATAGGGGCGCAACACCGTATTTT. Its protein product is CASSLDRGATPYF.

This chain connects TRBV6-6 to TRBJ2-7; TRBD2 matches 8 bases. The CDR3 is 13 residues long. Trimming cost V 7 bases and J 4 bases; bases outside gene matches: 6. Germline V gene sequence: CDR1 MNHNY, CDR2 SVGAGI (reference sequence). The CDR3 region has the DNA TGTGCCAGCACCAAGACTAGCGAGTACGAGCAGTACTTC. Amino acids: CASTKTSEYEQYF.

The J gene is TRBJ1-2, the V gene TRBV28; no clear D gene. V was clipped by 4 bases and J by 8 bases, with 17 bases between them. CDR3 length equals 14 residues. CDR1 MDHEN and CDR2 SYDVKM come from the germline V gene. CDR3 protein: CASSSPAERGGYTF. Written as DNA, the CDR3 is TGTGCCAGCAGTTCCCCGGCAGAGCGGGGAGGCTACACCTTC.

The chain has TRBV6-1 and TRBJ1-5, with a weak D call TRBD1 (5 bases). V was pared by 2 bases and J by 6 bases, with 11 bases between. Germline CDR1 is MNHNS and CDR2 is SASEGT. The CDR3 covers 14 residues. This CDR3 is CASSEQGQAQPQHF. In nucleotides, the CDR3 is TGTGCCAGCAGTGAACAGGGTCAGGCTCAGCCCCAGCATTTT.

The V call is TRBV7-2, the J call TRBJ2-7; TRBD1 matches 11 bases. Germline lookup yields CDR1 SGHTA and CDR2 FQGNSA. V trimming: 1 base; J trimming: 13 bases; junction bases outside the gene matches: 3. The CDR3 length is 12 residues. The CDR3 is CASSLGGTGGYF. DNA of the CDR3: TGTGCCAGCAGCTTAGGAGGGACAGGGGGATACTTC.

The chain is built from TRBV9 and TRBJ2-5; 8 bases fit TRBD2. Germline trimming cut 4 bases from V and 1 base from J; bases unmatched to any gene: 6. The germline V gene encodes CDR1 SGDLS and CDR2 YYNGEE. This CDR3 is 15 amino acids long. CDR3 DNA sequence: TGTGCCAGCAGCCTAATTACTAGCGGCCAAGAGACCCAGTACTTC. Protein sequence: CASSLITSGQETQYF.

The table lists this clone with a few counts. This chain uses TRBV29-1 with TRBJ1-1; D is uncertain. Trimming took 4 bases from V and 1 from J, leaving 7 bases between them. Per germline, CDR1 SQVTM and CDR2 ANQGSEA. The CDR3 is 12 residues long. The CDR3 DNA follows: TGCAGCGTTGGGTCGGGGAACACTGAAGCTTTCTTT. Translation gives CSVGSGNTEAFF.

The chain joins TRBV6-5 to TRBJ2-3; tentative D call: TRBD2 (5 bases). The CDR3 extends over 13 amino acids. Germline V gene lookup returns CDR1 MNHEY and CDR2 SVGAGI. V was trimmed by 6 bases and J by 6 bases, leaving 13 bases between them. The CDR3 loop is CASSREQTDTQYF. The CDR3 bases are TGTGCCAGCAGCCGGGAACAGACGGATACGCAGTATTTT.

This rearrangement joins TRBV6-6 to TRBJ2-7, with D perhaps TRBD1 (5 bases). The CDR3 spans 12 residues. Germline loops: CDR1 MNHNY, CDR2 SVGAGI (reference sequence). The germline V and J ends were trimmed by 6 bases and 3 bases, with 9 bases remaining between them. CDR3 nucleotides: TGTGCCAGCAGAGACAGAAACTACGAGCAGTACTTC. Residues: CASRDRNYEQYF.

This clone was recorded a few times. The chain employs TRBV7-2 and TRBJ2-5; maybe TRBD1 (5 bases). V dropped 0 bases and J dropped 9 bases, with 8 bases sitting between them. This CDR3 is 12 amino acids long. Germline loops: CDR1 SGHTA, CDR2 FQGNSA. CDR3 coding DNA: TGTGCCAGCAGCTTAGCCAGGGCCCCCCAGTACTTC. Translation gives CASSLARAPQYF.

The chain has TRBV5-1 and TRBJ1-4; weak D call: TRBD1 (6 bases). This CDR3 is built from 17 residues. With 0 bases removed from V and 3 bases from J, the gap between germline ends came to 15 bases. Germline values: CDR1 SGHRS, CDR2 YFSETQ. CDR3 sequence: CASSLECRGMANEKLFF. The CDR3 nucleotides read TGCGCCAGCAGCTTGGAATGTAGGGGGATGGCTAATGAAAAACTGTTTTTT.

The chain carries TRBV6-5 and TRBJ2-7, with a weak D call TRBD1 (6 bases). Trimming removed 4 bases at V and 2 bases at J, with 12 bases between. Germline CDR1 reads MNHEY; CDR2 reads SVGAGI. The CDR3 spans 14 residues. The CDR3 sequence is CASSSRTAAYEQYF. The CDR3 nucleotides are TGTGCCAGCAGTTCCCGGACAGCAGCCTACGAGCAGTACTTC.

This rearrangement joins TRBV29-1 to TRBJ2-3; maybe TRBD2 (6 bases). CDR1 and CDR2 from the germline V gene are SQVTM and ANQGSEA. Trimming cost V 4 bases and J 4 bases, with 21 bases left between them. The length of the CDR3 is 16 residues. The CDR3 DNA reads as TGCAGCGTTGTTGGGGGAGGAACTATAACGGCAGATACGCAGTATTTT. It specifies CSVVGGGTITADTQYF.

This clone has only one observation. V is TRBV19 and J is TRBJ1-2; D perhaps matches TRBD1 (6 bases). In germline, CDR1 is LNHDA, CDR2 SQIVND (reference sequence). V lost 4 bases and J 2 bases, leaving 17 bases between the germline ends. The CDR3 has 16 residues. CDR3 coding DNA: TGTGCCAGTAGTACTATCCGGGACACAATCAACTATGGCTACACCTTC. It specifies CASSTIRDTINYGYTF.

The chain couples TRBV6-6 to TRBJ1-1; D not certain. The CDR3 has 13 amino acids. CDR1 and CDR2 from the germline V gene are MNHNY and SVGAGI (reference sequence). V lost 5 bases to trimming and J lost 4 bases, with 11 bases between them. The CDR3 coding sequence is TGTGCCAGCAGTGACGACAAGACCACTGAAGCTTTCTTT. It yields the protein CASSDDKTTEAFF.

The chain employs TRBV7-3 and TRBJ2-1; TRBD2 is a possible D gene (6 bases). The CDR3 loop spans 14 amino acids. Germline V gene sequence: CDR1 SGHTA, CDR2 FQGTGA. The ends were cut back, 5 bases at V and 4 bases at J, with 12 bases in the middle. The CDR3 region is CASSVLGGYNEQFF. The CDR3 bases are TGTGCCAGCAGCGTATTGGGGGGATACAATGAGCAGTTCTTC.

This clone turned up a few times. The rearrangement links TRBV7-9 to TRBJ2-5, with 9 bases lining up with TRBD1. Germline V gives CDR1 SEHNR, CDR2 FQNEAQ (reference sequence). This CDR3 has 13 residues. V shed 5 bases, J shed 5 bases, and the junction held 3 bases outside the gene matches. DNA for the CDR3: TGTGCCAGCAGCCAAGGGACAGGGGAGACCCAGTACTTC. This codes for CASSQGTGETQYF.

The chain has TRBV6-1 and TRBJ2-1; D uncertain. The germline V and J ends were trimmed by 3 bases and 0 bases, with 9 bases remaining between them. Germline loops: CDR1 MNHNS, CDR2 SASEGT. This CDR3 is built from 15 residues. The CDR3 bases are TGTGCCAGCAGTGAGGGCCAAAGCTCCTACAATGAGCAGTTCTTC. Translation: CASSEGQSSYNEQFF.

The chain combines TRBV4-3 with TRBJ1-3, with a possible D match to TRBD1 (6 bases). The CDR3 has 14 residues. CDR1 LGHNA and CDR2 YSLEER come from the germline V gene. V was trimmed by 1 base and J by 2 bases, leaving 6 bases between them. CDR3 nucleotide sequence: TGCGCCAGCAGCCAAGGACAGGCTGGAAACACCATATATTTT. This gives the protein CASSQGQAGNTIYF.

The chain employs TRBV7-6 and TRBJ1-4, with a possible D match to TRBD1 (5 bases). V lost 5 bases and J lost 7, with 17 bases in between. The CDR3 has 15 residues. From germline, CDR1 is SGHVS and CDR2 FNYEAQ. The CDR3 region has the DNA TGTGCCAGCAGCCAACAGGCATTTGAAGGTGAAAAACTGTTTTTT. This gives the protein CASSQQAFEGEKLFF.

This chain connects TRBV2 to TRBJ2-3, with D possibly being TRBD1 (5 bases). The CDR3 extends over 14 amino acids. Germline V gene sequence: CDR1 SNHLY, CDR2 FYNNEI. V was shortened by 1 base and J by 8 bases, with 13 bases between the two germline ends. CDR3 region: CASSEGNRQGTQYF. The CDR3 DNA reads TGTGCCAGCAGTGAAGGGAACAGGCAGGGTACGCAGTATTTT.

The chain's CDR3 is CASSFWSPDTTGVSIPSYEQYF. The CDR3 DNA reads TGTGCCAGCAGTTTCTGGAGCCCAGATACGACAGGGGTTTCCATCCCCTCCTACGAGCAGTACTTC. The chain recombines TRBV28 with TRBJ2-7; 8 nucleotides agree with TRBD1. This CDR3 spans 22 amino acids. Trimming took 3 bases from V and 0 from J; bases not matched to a gene: 25. CDR1 is MDHEN, CDR2 SYDVKM, per germline. Together with reference TRBV28 and TRBJ2-7, the CDR3 gives the full variable domain: DVKVTQSSRYLVKRTGEKVFLECVQDMDHENMFWYRQDPGLGLRLIYFSYDVKMKEKGDIPEGYSVSREKKERFSLILESASTNQTSMYLCASSFWSPDTTGVSIPSYEQYFGPGTRLTVT.

The gene calls are TRBV28 and TRBJ1-1; 7 bases align to TRBD1. The junction had 11 bases not matched to a gene; V was cut back by 6 bases and J by 1 base. The germline V gene encodes CDR1 MDHEN and CDR2 SYDVKM. CDR3 length: 16 amino acids. CDR3 sequence (DNA): TGTGCCAGCAGCCAAAGATCGACAGGGTGGAACACTGAAGCTTTCTTT. As protein: CASSQRSTGWNTEAFF.

The genes are TRBV28 and TRBJ1-5; 8 bases are a match to TRBD1. CDR1 MDHEN and CDR2 SYDVKM come from the germline V gene. V trimming: 5 bases; J trimming: 5 bases; junction bases outside the gene matches: 5. The CDR3 runs 14 residues. CDR3 in amino acids: CASSLGQVDQPQHF. The CDR3 DNA reads as TGTGCCAGCAGTCTGGGACAGGTTGATCAGCCCCAGCATTTT. Full variable domain (remainder filled in from reference TRBV28 and TRBJ1-5): DVKVTQSSRYLVKRTGEKVFLECVQDMDHENMFWYRQDPGLGLRLIYFSYDVKMKEKGDIPEGYSVSREKKERFSLILESASTNQTSMYLCASSLGQVDQPQHFGDGTRLSIL.

The CDR3 DNA is TGTGCCAGCAGGCTGGCGGGAGGGTTCCTCCAAGAGACCCAGTACTTC. Translated: CASRLAGGFLQETQYF. This chain connects TRBV28 to TRBJ2-5, with 9 bases matching TRBD2. This CDR3 contains 16 residues. The trim removed 6 bases at V and 1 base at J, leaving 9 bases unmatched. Germline CDR1 and CDR2: MDHEN and SYDVKM.

The chain carries TRBV5-1 and TRBJ2-7; a weak D match, TRBD2 (6 bases). This CDR3 contains 13 residues. V was trimmed by 4 bases and J by 7 bases, leaving 15 bases between them. Germline V gene sequence: CDR1 SGHRS, CDR2 YFSETQ. The CDR3 region is CASSAGPRGEQYF. The CDR3 DNA reads TGCGCCAGCAGCGCAGGACCCCGGGGGGAGCAGTACTTC.

CDR3 amino acids: CATSRKGASSYNEQFF. CDR3 DNA: TGTGCCACCAGCAGAAAGGGGGCTAGCTCCTACAATGAGCAGTTCTTC. This chain joins TRBV15 and TRBJ2-1, with 7 bases matching TRBD1. V dropped 2 bases and J dropped 0; count of bases not matched to a gene: 4. CDR1 is LNHNV, CDR2 YYDKDF, per germline (reference sequence). The CDR3 is made up of 16 amino acids.

The J gene is TRBJ2-3, the V gene TRBV27, with a weak D call TRBD2 (6 bases). Germline CDR1 and CDR2: MNHEY and SMNVEV (reference sequence). The CDR3 has 15 amino acids. The V gene lost 7 bases and the J gene lost 3 bases, with 17 bases spanning the gap. The CDR3, as DNA: TGTGCCAGCACCGCACCGGGAGTTATGACAGATACGCAGTATTTT. The encoded protein is CASTAPGVMTDTQYF.

V usage is TRBV19 and J usage is TRBJ2-5; TRBD1 aligns across 7 bases. Per the germline V gene, CDR1 is LNHDA and CDR2 is SQIVND (reference sequence). V was clipped by 9 bases and J by 4 bases; unmatched bases: 5. The CDR3 sequence is 12 residues long. CDR3 coding DNA: TGTGCCAGCACCCCAGGGGGAGAGACCCAGTACTTC. This codes for CASTPGGETQYF.